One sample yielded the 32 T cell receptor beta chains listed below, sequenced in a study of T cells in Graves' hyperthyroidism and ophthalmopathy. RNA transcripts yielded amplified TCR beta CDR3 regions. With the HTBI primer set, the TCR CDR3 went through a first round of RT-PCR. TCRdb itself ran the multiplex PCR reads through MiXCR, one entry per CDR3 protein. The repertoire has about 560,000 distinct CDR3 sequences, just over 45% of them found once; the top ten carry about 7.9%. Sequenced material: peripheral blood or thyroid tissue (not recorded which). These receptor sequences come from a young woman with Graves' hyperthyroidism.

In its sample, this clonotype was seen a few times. The CDR3 bases are TGCAGTGCCGACAGGGGTGCCTCCGAGACCCAGTACTTC. Translation gives CSADRGASETQYF. V usage is TRBV20-1 and J usage is TRBJ2-5, with 8 bases that match TRBD1. The CDR3 length is 13 residues. The J segment lost 5 bases and the V segment lost 6 bases, leaving 8 bases of the junction unmatched. Germline CDR1 is DFQATT and CDR2 is SNEGSKA (reference sequence).

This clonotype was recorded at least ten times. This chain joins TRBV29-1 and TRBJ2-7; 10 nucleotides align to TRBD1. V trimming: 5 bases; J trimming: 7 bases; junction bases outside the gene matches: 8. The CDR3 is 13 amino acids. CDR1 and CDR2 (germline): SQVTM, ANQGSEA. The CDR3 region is CSVSGTGVLEQYF. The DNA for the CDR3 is TGCAGCGTTTCTGGGACAGGGGTCTTGGAGCAGTACTTC.

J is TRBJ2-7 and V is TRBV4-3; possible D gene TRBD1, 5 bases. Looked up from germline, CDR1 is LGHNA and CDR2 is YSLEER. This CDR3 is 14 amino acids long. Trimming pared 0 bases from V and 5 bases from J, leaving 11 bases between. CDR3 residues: CASSQDAQGHEQYF. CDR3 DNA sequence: TGCGCCAGCAGCCAAGATGCTCAGGGCCACGAGCAGTACTTC.

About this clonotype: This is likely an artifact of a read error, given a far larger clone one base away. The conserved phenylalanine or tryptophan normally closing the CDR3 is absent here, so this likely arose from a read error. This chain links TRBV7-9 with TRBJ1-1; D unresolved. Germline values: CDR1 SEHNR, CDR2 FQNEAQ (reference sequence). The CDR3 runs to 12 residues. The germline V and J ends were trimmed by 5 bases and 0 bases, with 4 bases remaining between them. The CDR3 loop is CASSQVNTEAFL. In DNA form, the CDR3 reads TGTGCCAGCAGCCAAGTGAACACTGAAGCTTTCCTT.

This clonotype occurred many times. The CDR3 is CASSLARGAKPQHF. The DNA of the CDR3 is TGTGCCAGCAGCTTGGCCAGGGGGGCGAAACCCCAGCATTTT. The chain couples TRBV7-2 to TRBJ1-5, with TRBD1 matching over 7 bases. V lost 3 bases and J lost 10; bases outside the gene matches: 9. This CDR3 has 14 residues. CDR1 is SGHTA, CDR2 FQGNSA, per germline.

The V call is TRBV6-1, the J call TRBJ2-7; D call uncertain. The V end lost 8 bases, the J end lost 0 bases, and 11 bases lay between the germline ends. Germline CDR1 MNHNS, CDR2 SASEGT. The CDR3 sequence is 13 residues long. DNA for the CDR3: TGTGCCAGCCAGGTCCAAAGCTCCTACGAGCAGTACTTC. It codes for CASQVQSSYEQYF.

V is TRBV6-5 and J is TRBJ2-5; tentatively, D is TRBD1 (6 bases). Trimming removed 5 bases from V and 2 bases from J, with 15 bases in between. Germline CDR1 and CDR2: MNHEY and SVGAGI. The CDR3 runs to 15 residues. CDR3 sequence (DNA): TGTGCCAGCAGTCACACAGGGAATCTACAAGAGACCCAGTACTTC. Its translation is CASSHTGNLQETQYF.

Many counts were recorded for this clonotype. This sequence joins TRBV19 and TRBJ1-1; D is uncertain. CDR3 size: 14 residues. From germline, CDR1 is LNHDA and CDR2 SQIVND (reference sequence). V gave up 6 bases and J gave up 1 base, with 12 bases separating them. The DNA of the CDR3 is TGTGCCAGTAGCTTAATCGGGGAGAACACTGAAGCTTTCTTT. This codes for CASSLIGENTEAFF.

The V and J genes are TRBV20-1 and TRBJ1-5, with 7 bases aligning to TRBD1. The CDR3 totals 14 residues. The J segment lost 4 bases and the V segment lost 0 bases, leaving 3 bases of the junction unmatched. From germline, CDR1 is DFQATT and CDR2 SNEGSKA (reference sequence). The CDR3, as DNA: TGCAGTGCTAGAGAGGGACAGATAAATCAGCCCCAGCATTTT. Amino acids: CSAREGQINQPQHF.

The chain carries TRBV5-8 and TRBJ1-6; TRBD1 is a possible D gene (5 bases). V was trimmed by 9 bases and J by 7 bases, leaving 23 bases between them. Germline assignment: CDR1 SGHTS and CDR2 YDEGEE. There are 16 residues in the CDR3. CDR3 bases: TGTGCCACCACCCCGCGGCAAACAGGCGTCAATTCACCCCTCCACTTT. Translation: CATTPRQTGVNSPLHF.

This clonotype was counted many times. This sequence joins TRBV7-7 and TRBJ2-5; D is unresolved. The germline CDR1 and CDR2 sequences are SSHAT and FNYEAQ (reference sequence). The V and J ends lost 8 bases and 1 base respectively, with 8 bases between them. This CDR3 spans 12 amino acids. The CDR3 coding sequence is TGTGCCAGCGGTCGTTTCCAAGAGACCCAGTACTTC. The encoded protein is CASGRFQETQYF.

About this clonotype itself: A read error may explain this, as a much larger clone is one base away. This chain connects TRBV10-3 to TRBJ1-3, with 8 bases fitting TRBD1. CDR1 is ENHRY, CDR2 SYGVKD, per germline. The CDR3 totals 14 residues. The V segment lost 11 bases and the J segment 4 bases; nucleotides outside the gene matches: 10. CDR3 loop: CAVRQGTFGNTIYF. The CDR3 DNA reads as TGTGCCGTCCGACAGGGGACCTTCGGAAACACCATATATTTT.

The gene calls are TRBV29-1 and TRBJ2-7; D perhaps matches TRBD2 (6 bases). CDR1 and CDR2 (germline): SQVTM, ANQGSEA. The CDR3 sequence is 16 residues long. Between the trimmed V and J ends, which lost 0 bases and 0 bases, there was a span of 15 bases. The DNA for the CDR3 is TGCAGCGTTGAAGAGGTGGAGGGGAGTTCCTCCTACGAGCAGTACTTC. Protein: CSVEEVEGSSSYEQYF.

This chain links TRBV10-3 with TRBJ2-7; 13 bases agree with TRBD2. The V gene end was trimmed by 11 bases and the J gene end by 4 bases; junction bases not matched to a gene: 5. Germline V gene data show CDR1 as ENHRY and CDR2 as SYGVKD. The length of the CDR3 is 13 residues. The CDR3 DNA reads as TGTGCCGGAGGGACTAGCGGGGCGTACGAGCAGTACTTC. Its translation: CAGGTSGAYEQYF.

The CDR3 is CSAGDSSYNGQYF. As DNA, the CDR3 is TGCAGTGCTGGTGACAGCTCCTACAATGGGCAGTACTTC. The chain recombines TRBV20-1 with TRBJ2-7; D possibly corresponds to TRBD1 (5 bases). V lost 5 bases and J lost 9, with 20 bases in between. Germline CDR1 and CDR2: DFQATT and SNEGSKA (reference sequence). The CDR3 totals 13 residues.

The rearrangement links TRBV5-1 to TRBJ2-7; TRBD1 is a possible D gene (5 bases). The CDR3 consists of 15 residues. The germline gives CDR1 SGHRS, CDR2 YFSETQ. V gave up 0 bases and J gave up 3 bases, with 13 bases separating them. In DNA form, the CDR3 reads TGCGCCAGCAGCTTGGAGGGGTTTCAGTTCTACGAGCAGTACTTC. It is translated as CASSLEGFQFYEQYF.

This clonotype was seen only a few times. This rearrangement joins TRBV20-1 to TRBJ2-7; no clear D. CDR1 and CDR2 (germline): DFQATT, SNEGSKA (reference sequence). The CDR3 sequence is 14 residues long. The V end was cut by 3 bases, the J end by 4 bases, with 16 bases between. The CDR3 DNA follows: TGCAGTGCTAGCCCTTCGGCACAGTCGTACGAGCAGTACTTC. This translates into CSASPSAQSYEQYF.

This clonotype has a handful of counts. CDR3 sequence: CASSVERTSGRGTQYF. CDR3 DNA: TGTGCCAGCAGCGTAGAGAGGACTAGCGGGAGAGGGACCCAGTACTTC. The J gene is TRBJ2-5, the V gene TRBV9, with TRBD2 matching 13 bases. The CDR3 has 16 residues. Germline V CDR1 and CDR2: SGDLS, YYNGEE. The J segment lost 7 bases and the V segment lost 0 bases, leaving 6 bases of the junction unmatched.

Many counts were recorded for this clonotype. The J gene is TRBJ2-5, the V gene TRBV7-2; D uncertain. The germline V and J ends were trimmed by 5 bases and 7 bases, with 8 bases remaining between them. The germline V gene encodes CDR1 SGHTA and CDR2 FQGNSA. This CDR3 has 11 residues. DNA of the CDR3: TGTGCCAGCAGCGCAATGGGGACCCAGTACTTC. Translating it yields CASSAMGTQYF. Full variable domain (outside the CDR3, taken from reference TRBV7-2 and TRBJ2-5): GAGVSQSPSNKVTEKGKDVELRCDPISGHTALYWYRQSLGQGLEFLIYFQGNSAPDKSGLPSDRFSAERTGGSVSTLTIQRTQQEDSAVYLCASSAMGTQYFGPGTRLLVL.

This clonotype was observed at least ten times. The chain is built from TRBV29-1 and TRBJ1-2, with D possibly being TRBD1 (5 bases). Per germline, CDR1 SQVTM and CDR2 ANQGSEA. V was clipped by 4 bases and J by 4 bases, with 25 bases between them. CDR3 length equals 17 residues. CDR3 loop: CSVVLGGRAGFGYGYTF. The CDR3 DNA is TGCAGCGTTGTTCTTGGTGGCAGGGCCGGCTTTGGCTATGGCTACACCTTC.

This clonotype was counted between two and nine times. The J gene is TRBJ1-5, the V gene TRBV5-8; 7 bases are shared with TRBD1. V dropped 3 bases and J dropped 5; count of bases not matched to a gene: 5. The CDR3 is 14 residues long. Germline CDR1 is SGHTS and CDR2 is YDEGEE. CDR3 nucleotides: TGTGCCAGCAGCTCGGGACAGCTTTATCAGCCCCAGCATTTT. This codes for CASSSGQLYQPQHF.

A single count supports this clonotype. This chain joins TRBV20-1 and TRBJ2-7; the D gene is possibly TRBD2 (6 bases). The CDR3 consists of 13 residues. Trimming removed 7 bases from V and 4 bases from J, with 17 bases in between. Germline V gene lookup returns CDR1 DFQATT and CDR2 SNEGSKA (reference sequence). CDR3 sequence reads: CSGVGGEVYEQYF. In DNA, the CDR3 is TGCAGTGGAGTCGGGGGAGAGGTGTACGAGCAGTACTTC.

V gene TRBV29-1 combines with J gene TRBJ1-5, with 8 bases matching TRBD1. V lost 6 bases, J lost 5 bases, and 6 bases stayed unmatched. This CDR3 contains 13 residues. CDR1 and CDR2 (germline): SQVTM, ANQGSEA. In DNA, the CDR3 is TGCAGCGTGTCGGGACAGGTGGATCAGCCCCAGCATTTT. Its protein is CSVSGQVDQPQHF. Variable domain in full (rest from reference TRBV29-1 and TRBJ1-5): SAVISQKPSRDICQRGTSLTIQCQVDSQVTMMFWYRQQPGQSLTLIATANQGSEATYESGFVIDKFPISRPNLTFSTLTVSNMSPEDSSIYLCSVSGQVDQPQHFGDGTRLSIL.

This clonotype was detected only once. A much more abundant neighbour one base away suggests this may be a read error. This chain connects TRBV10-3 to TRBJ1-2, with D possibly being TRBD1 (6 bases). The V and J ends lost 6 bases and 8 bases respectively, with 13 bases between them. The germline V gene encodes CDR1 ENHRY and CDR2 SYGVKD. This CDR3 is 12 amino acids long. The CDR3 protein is CAISSAGEGYTF. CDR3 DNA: TGTGCCATCAGCTCCGCAGGGGAGGGCTACACCTTC.

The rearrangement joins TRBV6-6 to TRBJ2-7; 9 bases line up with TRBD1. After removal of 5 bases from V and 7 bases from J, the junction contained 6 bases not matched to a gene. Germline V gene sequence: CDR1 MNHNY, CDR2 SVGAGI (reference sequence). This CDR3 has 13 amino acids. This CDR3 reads CASSDGTGREQYF. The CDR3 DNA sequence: TGTGCCAGCAGTGACGGGACAGGGAGAGAGCAGTACTTC.

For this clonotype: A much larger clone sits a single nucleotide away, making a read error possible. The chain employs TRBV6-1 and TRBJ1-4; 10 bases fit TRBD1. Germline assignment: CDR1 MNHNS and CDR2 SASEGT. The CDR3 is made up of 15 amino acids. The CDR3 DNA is TGTGCCGGCAGTGAATTTGGGACAGGGGATGAAAAACTGTTTTTT. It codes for CAGSEFGTGDEKLFF.

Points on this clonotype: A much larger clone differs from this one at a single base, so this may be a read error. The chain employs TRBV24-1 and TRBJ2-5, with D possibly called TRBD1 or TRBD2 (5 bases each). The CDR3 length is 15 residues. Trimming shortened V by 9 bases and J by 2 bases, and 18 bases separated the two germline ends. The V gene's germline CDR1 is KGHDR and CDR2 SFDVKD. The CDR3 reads CATRGPGTVQETQYF. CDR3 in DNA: TGTGCCACCCGTGGCCCGGGGACCGTTCAAGAGACCCAGTACTTC.

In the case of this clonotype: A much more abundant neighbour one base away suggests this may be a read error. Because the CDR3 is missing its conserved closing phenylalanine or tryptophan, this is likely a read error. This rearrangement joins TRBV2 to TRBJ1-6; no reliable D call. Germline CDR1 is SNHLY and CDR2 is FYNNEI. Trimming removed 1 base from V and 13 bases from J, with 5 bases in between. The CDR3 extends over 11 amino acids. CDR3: CASSEGYPLHL. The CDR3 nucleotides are TGTGCCAGCAGTGAAGGGTACCCCCTCCACCTT.

CDR3 region: CATGGDGNQPQHF. CDR3 bases: TGTGCCACCGGGGGAGATGGCAATCAGCCCCAGCATTTT. The chain employs TRBV15 and TRBJ1-5, with D possibly being TRBD1 (5 bases). Germline values: CDR1 LNHNV, CDR2 YYDKDF (reference sequence). The V end was cut by 8 bases, the J end by 2 bases, with 10 bases between. The CDR3 totals 13 residues.

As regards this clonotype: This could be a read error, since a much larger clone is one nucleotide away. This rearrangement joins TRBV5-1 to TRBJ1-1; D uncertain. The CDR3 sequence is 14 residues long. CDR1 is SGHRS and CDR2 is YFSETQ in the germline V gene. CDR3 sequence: CASSLGLPNTEASF. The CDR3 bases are TGCGCCAGCAGCCTTGGATTGCCCAACACTGAAGCTTCCTTT.

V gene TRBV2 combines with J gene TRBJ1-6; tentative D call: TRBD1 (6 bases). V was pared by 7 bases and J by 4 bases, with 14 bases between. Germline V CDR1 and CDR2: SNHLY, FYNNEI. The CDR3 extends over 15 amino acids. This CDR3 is CASTSGTQYNSPLHF. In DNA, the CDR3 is TGTGCCAGCACTTCCGGGACACAGTATAATTCACCCCTCCACTTT.

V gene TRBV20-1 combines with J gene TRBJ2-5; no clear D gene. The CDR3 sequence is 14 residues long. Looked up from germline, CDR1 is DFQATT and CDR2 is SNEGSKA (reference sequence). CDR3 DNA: TGCAATGCCAATGTTCTGGGTATCGGGGAGACCCAGTACTTC. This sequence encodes CNANVLGIGETQYF.